This T cell receptor (delta chain) was identified in a study of gamma-delta T cells after stem cell transplantation. This CDR3 is built from 14 residues. The V gene's germline CDR1 is GEAIGNYY and CDR2 EKD. The J segment lost 8 bases and the V segment lost 3 bases, leaving 10 bases of the junction unmatched. TCRdb re-processed the RT-PCR reads via CATT. The sample consists of about 1,300 delta-chain clones, under 2% of them appearing once. In the case of this clone: A single base is all that separates this from a far larger clone, so a read error is likely. The same CDR3 arises from other DNA sequences in this sample as well.

Sequences were obtained from gamma-delta T cells. The genes are TRDV2 and TRDJ1, with 8 bases matching TRDD3. This receptor was identified in a human donor. It is not recorded whose cells these are; they may come from a transplant donor. In DNA, the CDR3 is TGTGCCTGTGACCCCGTGCTGGGGGACTCGAAACTCATCTTT. Translating gives CACDPVLGDSKLIF.